Listed below are T cell receptor beta chains from one sample, sequenced in a study of blood T cell repertoires in COVID-19. Method: immunoSEQ multiplex PCR; TCRdb's copy keeps in-frame clones and lacks some. This table holds about 110,000 clones, nearly 85% found once. The sequencing input was peripheral blood. The receptor set was obtained from a woman aged 45-65 years with acute or convalescent COVID-19. CDR3s include the opening cysteine and the closing phenylalanine or tryptophan.

j_call,v_call,cdr3_aa
TRBJ1-3,TRBV4-2,CASSPGGTGNTIYF
TRBJ1-2,TRBV10-2,CASSQTGNYGYTF
TRBJ2-7,TRBV11-2,CASSFTGTGPYEQYF
TRBJ1-1,TRBV12-3/TRBV12-4,CASSTQGTEAFF
TRBJ2-7,TRBV13,CASSSYRELFQQYF
TRBJ2-3,TRBV29-1,CSAYPQLGGTQYF
TRBJ2-1,TRBV5-1,CASSLELAGGKFF
TRBJ1-3,TRBV30,CARREPPGNTIYF
TRBJ2-2,TRBV12-3/TRBV12-4,CASRLYTGELFF
TRBJ1-2,TRBV2,CASTRGNYGYTF
TRBJ2-7,TRBV13,CASSFGVAASSYEQYF
TRBJ1-5,TRBV5-6,CASSLGQGWQPQHF
TRBJ1-5,TRBV6-5,CASSYDRPGVGQPQHF
TRBJ1-2,TRBV6-5,CASSYSSQGNYGYTF
TRBJ2-7,TRBV6-6,CASRHQTGRTSYEQYF
TRBJ1-5,TRBV27,CASSSGTGNIQPQHF
TRBJ1-1,TRBV11-2,CASSPQQGRVPFF
TRBJ1-3,TRBV15,CATSRGRELYSGNTIYF
TRBJ1-3,TRBV6-5,CASSYGLSGNTIYF
TRBJ2-3,TRBV18,CASSPALGADTQYF
TRBJ1-1,TRBV4-1,CASSPGGGYEAFF